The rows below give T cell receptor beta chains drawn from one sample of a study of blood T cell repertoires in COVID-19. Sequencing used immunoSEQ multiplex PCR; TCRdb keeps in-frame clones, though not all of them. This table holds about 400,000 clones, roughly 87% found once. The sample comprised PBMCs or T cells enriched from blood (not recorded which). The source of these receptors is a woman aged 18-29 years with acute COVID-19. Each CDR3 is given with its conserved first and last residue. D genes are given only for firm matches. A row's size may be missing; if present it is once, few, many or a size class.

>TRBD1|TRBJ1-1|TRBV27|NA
CANDRGVKVVNTEAFF
TGTGCCAATGACAGGGGCGTAAAGGTGGTGAACACTGAAGCTTTCTTT
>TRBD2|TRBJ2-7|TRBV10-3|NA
CAISRDYDYEQYF
TGTGCCATCAGCCGGGACTATGACTACGAGCAGTACTTC
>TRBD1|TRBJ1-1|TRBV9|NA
CASSPHEGASSMNTEAFF
TGTGCCAGCAGCCCCCACGAGGGGGCTTCTAGCATGAACACTGAAGCTTTCTTT
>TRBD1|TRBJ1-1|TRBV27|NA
CASSLRTGFEAFF
TGTGCCAGCAGTTTGCGGACAGGGTTTGAAGCTTTCTTT
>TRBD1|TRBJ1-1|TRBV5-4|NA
CASSWGQGAGSEAFF
TGTGCCAGCAGCTGGGGACAGGGGGCGGGAAGTGAAGCTTTCTTT
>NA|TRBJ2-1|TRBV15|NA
CATSRGGLGEQFF
TGTGCCACCAGCCGAGGCGGTCTTGGTGAGCAGTTCTTC
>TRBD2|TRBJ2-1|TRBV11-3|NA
CASSSDSGRAHEQFF
TGTGCCAGCAGCTCGGATAGCGGGAGGGCTCATGAGCAGTTCTTC
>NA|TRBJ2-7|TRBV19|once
CASRGDKAYEQYF
TGTGCCAGTAGGGGGGACAAGGCCTACGAGCAGTACTTC
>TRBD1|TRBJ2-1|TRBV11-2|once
CASSFDRGSYNEQFF
TGTGCCAGCAGCTTCGACAGGGGATCCTACAATGAGCAGTTCTTC
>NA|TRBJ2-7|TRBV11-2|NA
CASSSDSVEQYF
TGTGCCAGCAGCTCGGACTCCGTCGAGCAGTACTTC
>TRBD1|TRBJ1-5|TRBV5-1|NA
CASSSGQGVNQPQHF
TGCGCCAGCAGCTCGGGACAGGGGGTCAATCAGCCCCAGCATTTT
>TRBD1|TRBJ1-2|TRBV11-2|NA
CASGTGDGYTF
TGTGCCAGCGGGACAGGGGATGGCTACACCTTC
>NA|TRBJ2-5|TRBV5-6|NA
CASSNSYRMGETQYF
TGTGCCAGCAGTAACTCGTACAGAATGGGAGAGACCCAGTACTTC
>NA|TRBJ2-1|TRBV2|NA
CASLGGGPYNEQFF
TGTGCCAGCCTCGGGGGAGGACCCTACAATGAGCAGTTCTTC
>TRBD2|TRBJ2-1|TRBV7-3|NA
CASSLLAGGNEQFF
TGTGCCAGCAGCTTACTAGCGGGGGGAAATGAGCAGTTCTTC
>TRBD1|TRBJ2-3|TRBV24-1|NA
CATSDPPGQGPISVTDTQYF
TGTGCCACCAGTGACCCGCCGGGACAGGGACCTATAAGCGTCACAGATACGCAGTATTTT
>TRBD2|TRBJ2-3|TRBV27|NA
CASSPPASGGTDTQYF
TGTGCCAGCAGTCCCCCGGCTAGCGGGGGTACAGATACGCAGTATTTT
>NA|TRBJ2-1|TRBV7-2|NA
CASSLGRTMGEQFF
TGTGCCAGCAGCTTAGGCCGGACTATGGGTGAGCAGTTCTTC
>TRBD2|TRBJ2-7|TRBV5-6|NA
CASSLGAGDYEQYF
TGTGCCAGCAGCTTGGGGGCGGGGGACTACGAGCAGTACTTC
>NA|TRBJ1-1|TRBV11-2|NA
CASSLGPEAFF
TGTGCCAGCAGCTTAGGGCCTGAAGCTTTCTTT
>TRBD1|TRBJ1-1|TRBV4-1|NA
CASSQGQVMNTEAFF
TGCGCCAGCAGCCAGGGACAGGTCATGAACACTGAAGCTTTCTTT
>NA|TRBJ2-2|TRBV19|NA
CASSWQVTGELFF
TGTGCCAGTAGTTGGCAGGTTACCGGGGAGCTGTTTTTT